Listed below are T cell receptor beta chains from one sample, sequenced in a study of shared clonotypes between healthy human individuals. Data came from immunoSEQ multiplex PCR; TCRdb stores just in-frame clones and leaves some out. The repertoire has 2 million to 2.5 million clones, 90% to 97% of them found once; the top ten carry around 0.13%. The sequencing sample was made of naive CD4+ T cells sorted from blood. The receptors were sampled from a man aged 18 to 35 in good health. CDR3s include the opening cysteine and the closing phenylalanine or tryptophan. A D gene is named only where the DNA matches it firmly. Clone size is not always given. Where it is, it says once, few, many or a class for expanded clones.

J,size,D,V,DNA,CDR3
TRBJ1-6,.,.,TRBV28,TGTGCCAGCAGCCGGGGATCCTCATCCCTCCACTTT,CASSRGSSSLHF
TRBJ1-6,.,.,TRBV30,TGTGCCCTCTCCTATAAAGGAGATTCACCCCTCCACTTT,CALSYKGDSPLHF
TRBJ2-7,.,.,TRBV5-1,TGCGCCAGCAGCTTGGGACCTGCGACTGGTTACGAGCAGTACTTC,CASSLGPATGYEQYF
TRBJ2-7,.,TRBD1,TRBV10-3,TGTGCCATCAGTGAGCCCGGGACAGGGGGCTACGAGCAGTACTTC,CAISEPGTGGYEQYF
TRBJ2-5,.,.,TRBV6-1,TGTGCCAGCAGTGAAGTGTTCGGGGAGACCCAGTACTTC,CASSEVFGETQYF
TRBJ2-7,.,.,TRBV9,TGTGCCAGCAGCGTAGGGGACAAGGGGACCTACGAGCAGTACTTC,CASSVGDKGTYEQYF
TRBJ1-1,.,TRBD1,TRBV6-1,TGTGCCAGCAGTGAAGGAAGGACAGGGGGGAACACTGAAGCTTTCTTT,CASSEGRTGGNTEAFF
TRBJ2-7,.,.,TRBV7-2,TGTGCCAGCCGACAGGGAGGGGCCTACGAGCAGTACTTC,CASRQGGAYEQYF
TRBJ2-7,.,.,TRBV6-5,TGTGCCAGCAGTTACTTGGGTTCTGGTGAGCAGTACTTC,CASSYLGSGEQYF
TRBJ1-1,once,TRBD1,TRBV28,TGTGCCAGCAGTCGAGGGGGCTGGGCCACTGAAGCTTTCTTT,CASSRGGWATEAFF
TRBJ2-5,once,TRBD1,TRBV4-1,TGCGCCAGCAGCCAAGTCTACGGACAGGGCATACAAGAGACCCAGTACTTC,CASSQVYGQGIQETQYF
TRBJ2-1,.,.,TRBV5-4,TGTGCCAGCAGGCAGGGCAGCTCCTACAATGAGCAGTTCTTC,CASRQGSSYNEQFF
TRBJ1-2,once,.,TRBV30,TGTGCCTGGAGTCGTGGATTGCTCTATGGCTACACCTTC,CAWSRGLLYGYTF
TRBJ2-1,.,.,TRBV29-1,TGCAGCGTTGAGGAGTTCTCCAATGAGCAGTTCTTC,CSVEEFSNEQFF
TRBJ1-4,.,.,TRBV27,TGTGCCAGCAGCTCTGAGGGGGGAGGTTATAATGAAAAACTGTTTTTT,CASSSEGGGYNEKLFF
TRBJ2-1,.,.,TRBV5-1,TGCGCCAGCAGCCCCGACCGCTACAATGAGCAGTTCTTC,CASSPDRYNEQFF
TRBJ2-5,once,TRBD2,TRBV30,TGTGCCTGGGGCAGCGGGAGGGCCGGCCAAGAGACCCAGTACTTC,CAWGSGRAGQETQYF
TRBJ1-6,few,TRBD1,TRBV11-2,TGTGCCAGCAGCTTAGGAGGACAGGGTTTTGGCTCACCCCTCCACTTT,CASSLGGQGFGSPLHF
TRBJ1-6,.,TRBD1,TRBV27,TGTGCCAGCAGTTCCGGGACAGGTTTGCCCCTCCACTTT,CASSSGTGLPLHF
TRBJ2-1,.,TRBD1,TRBV10-3,TGTGCCATCAGTGAGGGACAGGGCACGTTCTTC,CAISEGQGTFF
TRBJ2-2,.,.,TRBV6-5,TGTGCCAGCCGGCAGGGAGGGGGGACCGGGGAGCTGTTTTTT,CASRQGGGTGELFF
TRBJ1-1,.,.,TRBV2,TGTGCCAGCAGTAAAGAGGTAGACCAGGTCGGCACTGAAGCTTTCTTT,CASSKEVDQVGTEAFF
TRBJ1-4,.,TRBD1,TRBV6-1,TGTGCCAGCAGGACAGGGGGCGCGGGTGAAAAACTGTTTTTT,CASRTGGAGEKLFF
TRBJ1-4,.,TRBD1,TRBV5-1,TGCGCCAGCAGCTGGGGACAGGGCGGAGAAAAACTGTTTTTT,CASSWGQGGEKLFF
TRBJ2-7,.,.,TRBV12-5,TGTGCTAGTGGTTTGGTCCCGAAGGGGACAACTAGCTCCTACGAGCAGTACTTC,CASGLVPKGTTSSYEQYF
TRBJ1-6,.,TRBD1,TRBV4-1,TGCGCCAGCAGCCAAAGGACAGGGAGGGATTCACCCCTCCACTTT,CASSQRTGRDSPLHF
TRBJ2-3,.,TRBD2,TRBV14,TGTGCCAGCAGCTCAGGGACTAGCGGAAGAATTGATACGCAGTATTTT,CASSSGTSGRIDTQYF
TRBJ2-7,.,TRBD1,TRBV5-1,TGCGCCAGCAGCTCCCTCCTGGACAGGGAGGACTACGAGCAGTACTTC,CASSSLLDREDYEQYF
TRBJ2-7,.,.,TRBV6-5,TGTGCCAGCAGTTCCATCTACGAGCAGTACTTC,CASSSIYEQYF
TRBJ1-3,.,.,TRBV2,TGTGCCAGCAGTGAAACTGGCAGCTCTGGAAACACCATATATTTT,CASSETGSSGNTIYF
TRBJ2-3,.,.,TRBV6-1,TGTGCCAGCAGTGATGAGGGGTTCACAGATACGCAGTATTTT,CASSDEGFTDTQYF
TRBJ2-3,.,TRBD1,TRBV10-3,TGTGCCATCAGAGCAGACAGGGGTATCACAGATACGCAGTATTTT,CAIRADRGITDTQYF
TRBJ2-7,.,.,TRBV7-2,TGTGCCAGCAGCTTAGAACTTTTCAAGCAGTACTTC,CASSLELFKQYF
TRBJ2-1,.,.,TRBV19,TGTGCCAGTAGTATAGGCACAGACTACAATGAGCAGTTCTTC,CASSIGTDYNEQFF
TRBJ2-7,.,.,TRBV30,TGTGCCTGGAGCAGACAGGTCTTAAGGGGGGAGCAGTACTTC,CAWSRQVLRGEQYF
TRBJ2-3,.,.,TRBV29-1,TGCAGCGACGGCACAGATACGCAGTATTTT,CSDGTDTQYF
TRBJ2-2,.,.,TRBV5-1,TGCGCCAGCAGCTTGTCAGGGGAAGGCACCGGGGAGCTGTTTTTT,CASSLSGEGTGELFF
TRBJ2-7,once,TRBD1,TRBV6-1,TGTGCCAGTACGGGACAGGGCTACGAGCAGTACTTC,CASTGQGYEQYF
TRBJ2-5,.,TRBD1,TRBV5-1,TGCGCCAGCAGCTTGCGGCCCATACAGGGGGCGCGCGACGAAGAGACCCAGTACTTC,CASSLRPIQGARDEETQYF
TRBJ1-2,few,.,TRBV9,TGTGCCAGCAGCGTAGGGGACTATGGCTACACCTTC,CASSVGDYGYTF
TRBJ2-7,.,TRBD2,TRBV30,TGTGCCTGGAAACTAGCGGCCTCCTACGAGCAGTACTTC,CAWKLAASYEQYF
TRBJ2-7,.,.,TRBV5-1,TGCGCCAGCAGCTTGGCCAGGGGGGCCTACGAGCAGTACTTC,CASSLARGAYEQYF
TRBJ1-6,.,TRBD1,TRBV7-6,TGTGCCAGCAGCTTAGGGGTCCAGGGGGCAAATTCACCCCTCCACTTT,CASSLGVQGANSPLHF
TRBJ2-7,.,.,TRBV2,TGTGCCGGAAGGGCGGTCCAGACCTACGAGCAGTACTTC,CAGRAVQTYEQYF
TRBJ2-1,.,.,TRBV5-1,TGCGCCAGCAGCTTCAGGGCTAGCTCCTACAATGAGCAGTTCTTC,CASSFRASSYNEQFF
TRBJ1-2,.,TRBD1,TRBV5-1,TGCGCCAGCAGCTTTGAGGGACAGGGGAACTATGGCTACACCTTC,CASSFEGQGNYGYTF
TRBJ1-2,.,.,TRBV5-1,TGCGCCAGCACCCCCCAGGGTCAGGGCTATGGCTACACCTTC,CASTPQGQGYGYTF
TRBJ1-6,.,.,TRBV25-1,TGTGCCAGCAGTTCTCCGGGGCACCACCTATCCGCACCCCTCCACTTT,CASSSPGHHLSAPLHF
TRBJ2-1,.,.,TRBV4-1,TGCGCCAGCAGCCACCCCGGACGGAACAATGAGCAGTTCTTC,CASSHPGRNNEQFF
TRBJ1-5,.,.,TRBV28,TGTGCCAGCAGTTCGCCGGGGGGGGCGGCTAAGCCCCAGCATTTT,CASSSPGGAAKPQHF
TRBJ1-4,.,.,TRBV19,TGTGCCAGTAGTATAGGGGGCCGGGGTGAAAAACTGTTTTTT,CASSIGGRGEKLFF
TRBJ2-6,once,.,TRBV10-2,TGCGCCAGCAGTGAAGGGTCGACTGGGGCCAACGTCCTGACTTTC,CASSEGSTGANVLTF
TRBJ2-7,once,TRBD2,TRBV7-2,TGTGCCAGCAGCTTGGGCCTGGACGGGAGGGGGAGCGAGCAGTACTTC,CASSLGLDGRGSEQYF
TRBJ1-5,.,.,TRBV19,TGTGCCAGTAGTATAGAGACCTCACGGATTCAGCCCCAGCATTTT,CASSIETSRIQPQHF
TRBJ1-2,.,TRBD1,TRBV6-6,TGTGCCAGCAGTTACTCTCCCGGACAGGGAGACTATGGCTACACCTTC,CASSYSPGQGDYGYTF
TRBJ1-4,.,.,TRBV19,TGTGCCAGTACGCTAGGACAGTCAACTAATGAAAAACTGTTTTTT,CASTLGQSTNEKLFF
TRBJ2-3,once,.,TRBV5-1,TGCGCCAGCAGCCCTGCAGGGGTTGTGGGCACAGATACGCAGTATTTT,CASSPAGVVGTDTQYF
TRBJ2-7,.,TRBD2,TRBV30,TGTGCCTGGAGTGTACGAGTTGTTAGCGGGGGCCGACTGAGGGAGCAGTACTTC,CAWSVRVVSGGRLREQYF
TRBJ2-7,.,TRBD2,TRBV11-2,TGTGCCAGCAGCTTCCCAGGGGTAGCGGGAGTATACGAGCAGTACTTC,CASSFPGVAGVYEQYF